This T cell receptor beta chain was sequenced for a study of T cells in Graves' hyperthyroidism and ophthalmopathy. Researchers barred patients who had uncontrolled infection, other autoimmune disease, pregnancy or lactation. As for this clonotype: What it binds is unknown.

Researchers amplified the TCR beta CDR3 regions from RNA transcripts. The primer set for the first-round RT-PCR of the TCR CDR3 was HTBI. TCRdb used MiXCR to reprocess the multiplex PCR reads, holding one entry per CDR3 protein. The profile shows about half a million distinct CDR3 sequences, approximately 23% of them singletons. Germline CDR1 reads LGHDT; CDR2 reads YNNKEL (reference sequence). V lost 4 bases to trimming and J lost 3 bases; unmatched junction nucleotides: 3. The CDR3 is 15 residues long. The study, taken as a whole, reports: Ophthalmopathy was model-predicted a median roughly 6.5 months pre-onset. Most thyroid-expanded clonotypes above 0.001 were also found in blood.

The rearrangement links TRBV3-1 to TRBJ1-6; 7 bases align to TRBD1. The receptor's source is a woman in her 70s with Graves' ophthalmopathy. The sequencing input was blood. CDR3 sequence reads: CASSLGQLYNSPLHF. CDR3 bases: TGTGCCAGCAGCCTGGGACAGCTCTATAATTCACCCCTCCACTTT.